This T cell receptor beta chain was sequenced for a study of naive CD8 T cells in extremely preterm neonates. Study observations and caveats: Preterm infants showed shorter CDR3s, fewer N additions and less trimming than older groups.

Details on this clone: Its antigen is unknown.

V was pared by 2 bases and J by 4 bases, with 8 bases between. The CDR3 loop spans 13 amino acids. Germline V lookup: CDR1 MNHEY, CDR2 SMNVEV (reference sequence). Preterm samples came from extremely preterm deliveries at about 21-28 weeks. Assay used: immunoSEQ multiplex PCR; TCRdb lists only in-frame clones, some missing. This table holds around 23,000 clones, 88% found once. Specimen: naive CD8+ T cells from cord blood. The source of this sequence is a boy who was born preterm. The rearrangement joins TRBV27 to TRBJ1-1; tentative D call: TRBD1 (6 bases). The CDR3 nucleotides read TGTGCCAGCAGTTTACTAGGGGGCACTGAAGCTTTCTTT. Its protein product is CASSLLGGTEAFF.